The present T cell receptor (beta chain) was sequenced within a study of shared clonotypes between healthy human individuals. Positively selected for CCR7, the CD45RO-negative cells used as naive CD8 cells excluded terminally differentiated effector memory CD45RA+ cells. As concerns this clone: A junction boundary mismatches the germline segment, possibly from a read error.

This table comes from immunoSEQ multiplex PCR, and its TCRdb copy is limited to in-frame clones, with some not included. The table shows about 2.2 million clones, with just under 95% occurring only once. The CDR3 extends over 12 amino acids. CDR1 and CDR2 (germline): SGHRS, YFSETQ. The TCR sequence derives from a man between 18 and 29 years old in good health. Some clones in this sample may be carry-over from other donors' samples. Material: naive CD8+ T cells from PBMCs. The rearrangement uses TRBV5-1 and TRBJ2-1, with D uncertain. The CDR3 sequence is CASSYLDNEQFF. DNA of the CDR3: TGTGCCAGCAGCTATCTAGACAATGAGCAGTTCTTC.